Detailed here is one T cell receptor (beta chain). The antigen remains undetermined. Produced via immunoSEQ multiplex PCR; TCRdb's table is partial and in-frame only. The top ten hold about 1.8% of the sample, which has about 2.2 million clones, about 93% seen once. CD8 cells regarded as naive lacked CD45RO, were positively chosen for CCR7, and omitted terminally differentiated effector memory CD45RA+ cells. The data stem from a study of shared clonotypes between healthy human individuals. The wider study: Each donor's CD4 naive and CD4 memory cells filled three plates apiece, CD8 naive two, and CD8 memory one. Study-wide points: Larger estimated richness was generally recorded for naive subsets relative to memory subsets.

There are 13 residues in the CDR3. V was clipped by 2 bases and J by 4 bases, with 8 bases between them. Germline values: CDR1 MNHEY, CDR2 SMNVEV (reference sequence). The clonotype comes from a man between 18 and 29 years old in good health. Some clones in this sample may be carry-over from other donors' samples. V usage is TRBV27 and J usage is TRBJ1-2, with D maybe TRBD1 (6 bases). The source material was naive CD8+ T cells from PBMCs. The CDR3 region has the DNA TGTGCCAGCAGTTTAATAGGGGGCTATGGCTACACCTTC. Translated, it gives CASSLIGGYGYTF.